These 20 T cell receptor beta chains originate from one sample sequenced in a study of neurological immune-mediated disorders (dated by TCRdb to the late 2010s). The protocol used for the library was 5' RACE. This sample was sequenced with an Illumina HiSeq 2500. TCRdb passed the public sequencing reads through fastp at Q25 and MiXCR, retaining productive beta sequences. A single entry per CDR3 protein holds the most common genes and DNA from its merged rows. The table for this sample lists some 70,000 distinct CDR3 sequences; 3.5% to 5% of them were counted only once. The ten largest clones represent 6.9% of the sample. Specimen: PBMCs. The source of these receptors is a man between 25 and 39 years old with multiple sclerosis.

Many counts were recorded for this clonotype. The rearrangement joins TRBV2 to TRBJ1-1; 8 bases map to TRBD1. This CDR3 has 14 amino acids. The V segment lost 6 bases and the J segment 1 base; nucleotides outside the gene matches: 4. Germline assignment: CDR1 SNHLY and CDR2 FYNNEI. The CDR3 DNA reads as TGTGCCAGCAGGGGGGACAGGTGGAACACTGAAGCTTTCTTT. Translation: CASRGDRWNTEAFF.

This clonotype was seen many times. V usage is TRBV7-2 and J usage is TRBJ1-1; no firm D call. This CDR3 has 14 amino acids. Germline V gives CDR1 SGHTA, CDR2 FQGNSA. V was pared by 1 base and J by 4 bases, with 10 bases between. The CDR3 coding sequence is TGTGCCAGCAGCTTAGGCCGTGTTGTCACTGAAGCTTTCTTT. Translation gives CASSLGRVVTEAFF. The full variable domain, rest sourced from reference TRBV7-2 and TRBJ1-1, is GAGVSQSPSNKVTEKGKDVELRCDPISGHTALYWYRQSLGQGLEFLIYFQGNSAPDKSGLPSDRFSAERTGGSVSTLTIQRTQQEDSAVYLCASSLGRVVTEAFFGQGTRLTVV.

This clonotype was recorded at least ten times. Its ends do not fully match the called genes, so a read error is possible. V gene TRBV28 combines with J gene TRBJ1-5, with 7 positions matching TRBD1. CDR3 length: 15 residues. Germline V gives CDR1 MDHEN, CDR2 SYDVKM. The CDR3 sequence is CASGVRDSGNQPQNF. The CDR3 DNA follows: TGTGCCAGCGGGGTCCGGGACAGCGGCAATCAGCCCCAGAATTTT.

This clonotype was counted ten times or more. The J gene is TRBJ2-1, the V gene TRBV5-1; the D gene is possibly TRBD2 (6 bases). The CDR3 runs 15 residues. The germline gives CDR1 SGHRS, CDR2 YFSETQ. V gave up 3 bases and J gave up 5 bases, with 15 bases separating them. The CDR3 protein is CASSSGTLRDNEQFF. CDR3 nucleotides: TGCGCCAGCAGCTCCGGGACTCTTCGGGACAATGAGCAGTTCTTC.

V and J are TRBV5-1 and TRBJ2-3, with a weak D call TRBD2 (6 bases). Per the germline V gene, CDR1 is SGHRS and CDR2 is YFSETQ. The CDR3 totals 15 residues. The V end was cut by 4 bases, the J end by 4 bases, with 16 bases between. CDR3 loop: CASSPIGGDADTQYF. The CDR3 nucleotides are TGCGCCAGCAGCCCGATTGGAGGGGACGCAGATACGCAGTATTTT.

This clonotype was seen many times. V and J are TRBV5-5 and TRBJ2-7; D unresolved. Trimming took off 0 bases at V and 3 bases at J, with 13 bases between the two ends. Germline V gene lookup returns CDR1 SGHKS and CDR2 YYEKEE (reference sequence). The CDR3 sequence is 15 residues long. CDR3 loop: CASSLDLASHYEQYF. In DNA, the CDR3 is TGTGCCAGCAGCTTGGACCTTGCCTCCCACTACGAGCAGTACTTC.

In its sample, this clonotype was seen many times. The chain links TRBV5-1 to TRBJ2-7, with TRBD2 as a possible D gene (6 bases). The germline V gene encodes CDR1 SGHRS and CDR2 YFSETQ. V dropped 1 base and J dropped 3 bases, with 14 bases sitting between them. This CDR3 has 15 residues. The CDR3 spells CASSLRPGLSYEQYF. The DNA for the CDR3 is TGCGCCAGCAGCTTGCGACCGGGACTCAGCTACGAGCAGTACTTC.

The genes are TRBV18 and TRBJ2-1; 11 nucleotides align to TRBD2. This CDR3 region has 17 residues. CDR1 is KGHSH and CDR2 is LQKENI in the germline V gene. Germline trimming cut 6 bases from V and 9 bases from J; bases unmatched to any gene: 16. The CDR3 loop is CASSKLAGALPTGEQFF. CDR3 sequence (DNA): TGTGCCAGCTCCAAACTAGCGGGGGCCCTCCCTACCGGTGAGCAGTTCTTC.

This clonotype appeared a few times. The V and J genes are TRBV6-1 and TRBJ1-6, with D hard to call. This CDR3 spans 16 amino acids. V was trimmed by 7 bases and J by 10 bases, leaving 23 bases between them. In germline, CDR1 is MNHNS, CDR2 SASEGT. The CDR3, as DNA: TGTGCCAGCACCTTATTGGTGAGGTTAGGTATCTCACCCCTCCACTTT. Translation gives CASTLLVRLGISPLHF.

This clonotype came up a few times. It may be a read error: a sequence one base away is much more abundant. CDR3 loop: CASSYRTDTQYF. The CDR3 DNA sequence: TGTGCCAGCAGTTACAGGACAGATACGCAGTATTTT. The chain employs TRBV7-2 and TRBJ2-3, with D possibly matching TRBD1 (5 bases). CDR3 length: 12 amino acids. Germline V gives CDR1 SGHTA, CDR2 FQGNSA. Trimming shortened V by 6 bases and J by 3 bases, and 7 bases separated the two germline ends.

This clonotype was counted ten times or more. The J gene is TRBJ1-2, the V gene TRBV12-3 or TRBV12-4, with a weak D call TRBD1 (5 bases). The V gene lost 8 bases and the J gene lost 7 bases, with 14 bases spanning the gap. The CDR3 length is 12 residues. The CDR3 DNA sequence: TGTGCCAGCGGGGCTCGCAGAAGTGGCTACACCTTC. Translation gives CASGARRSGYTF.

This clonotype was observed a handful of times. V gene TRBV3-1 combines with J gene TRBJ1-1; a weak D match, TRBD1 (6 bases). V lost 0 bases, J lost 4 bases, and 15 bases lay in between. CDR1 LGHDT and CDR2 YNNKEL come from the germline V gene (reference sequence). This CDR3 region has 16 residues. The CDR3 DNA reads TGTGCCAGCAGCCAAGAGACAGGCCTAAGAGGCACTGAAGCTTTCTTT. This translates into CASSQETGLRGTEAFF.

This clonotype was counted ten times or more. This CDR3 reads CASSIDRGFEQYF. The CDR3 nucleotides read TGTGCCAGCAGTATTGACAGGGGGTTCGAGCAGTACTTC. The chain recombines TRBV2 with TRBJ2-7; 9 positions match TRBD1. The V segment lost 5 bases and the J segment 6 bases; nucleotides outside the gene matches: 5. Germline values: CDR1 SNHLY, CDR2 FYNNEI. The CDR3 is made up of 13 amino acids.

This clonotype occurred many times. The chain uses TRBV18 and TRBJ1-1, with D perhaps matching TRBD1 (5 bases). The germline V gene encodes CDR1 KGHSH and CDR2 LQKENI. V lost 6 bases to trimming and J lost 3 bases, with 17 bases between them. This CDR3 has 15 residues. The CDR3 here is CASSSGAGLDTEAFF. CDR3 coding DNA: TGTGCCAGCTCGTCTGGGGCGGGGCTGGACACTGAAGCTTTCTTT.

This clonotype was counted ten times or more. The chain uses TRBV7-2 and TRBJ1-2; D gene ambiguous. Germline V gives CDR1 SGHTA, CDR2 FQGNSA. The CDR3 runs to 11 residues. Trimming took off 1 base at V and 3 bases at J, with 0 bases between the two ends. The CDR3 coding sequence is TGTGCCAGCAGCTTAGACTATGGCTACACCTTC. Protein product: CASSLDYGYTF.

This clonotype was seen many times. The V and J genes are TRBV10-3 and TRBJ1-1; TRBD1 is a possible D gene (5 bases). The CDR3 covers 16 residues. CDR1 is ENHRY, CDR2 SYGVKD, per germline. V lost 6 bases to trimming and J lost 3 bases, with 20 bases between them. Here the CDR3 reads CAIRAGGADRDTEAFF. As DNA, the CDR3 is TGTGCCATCAGGGCTGGCGGGGCCGATAGGGACACTGAAGCTTTCTTT.

This chain connects TRBV11-2 to TRBJ2-1; TRBD1 or TRBD2 may be the D gene (5 bases each). CDR1 is SGHAT, CDR2 FQNNGV, per germline. The CDR3 totals 15 residues. Trimming shortened V by 5 bases and J by 3 bases, and 14 bases separated the two germline ends. CDR3 nucleotides: TGTGCCAGCAGCGGTCCCCGGGACGGCTACAATGAGCAGTTCTTC. Amino acid sequence: CASSGPRDGYNEQFF.

This clonotype was recorded at least ten times. J is TRBJ1-2 and V is TRBV6-5; D is ambiguous. Trimming shortened V by 4 bases and J by 5 bases, and 17 bases separated the two germline ends. CDR3 length: 15 amino acids. Looked up from germline, CDR1 is MNHEY and CDR2 is SVGAGI. The CDR3 sequence is CASSWYTGFEYGYTF. As DNA, the CDR3 is TGTGCCAGCAGTTGGTACACGGGGTTCGAGTATGGCTACACCTTC.

This clonotype was seen repeatedly, ten times or more. The chain links TRBV10-3 to TRBJ2-7, with D tentatively TRBD1 or TRBD2 (6 bases each). The germline gives CDR1 ENHRY, CDR2 SYGVKD. The V and J ends lost 3 bases and 6 bases respectively, with 15 bases between them. This CDR3 contains 14 residues. CDR3 loop: CAISDPRGGREQYV. The CDR3 DNA follows: TGTGCCATCAGTGACCCTCGAGGGGGGCGCGAGCAGTACGTC.

This clonotype was recorded many times. The chain recombines TRBV10-2 with TRBJ1-5; D uncertain. This CDR3 is built from 13 residues. The germline V gene encodes CDR1 WSHSY and CDR2 SAAADI. V lost 4 bases to trimming and J lost 4 bases, with 8 bases between them. This CDR3 is CASSGTENQPQHF. CDR3 nucleotides: TGCGCCAGCAGTGGAACAGAAAATCAGCCCCAGCATTTT.